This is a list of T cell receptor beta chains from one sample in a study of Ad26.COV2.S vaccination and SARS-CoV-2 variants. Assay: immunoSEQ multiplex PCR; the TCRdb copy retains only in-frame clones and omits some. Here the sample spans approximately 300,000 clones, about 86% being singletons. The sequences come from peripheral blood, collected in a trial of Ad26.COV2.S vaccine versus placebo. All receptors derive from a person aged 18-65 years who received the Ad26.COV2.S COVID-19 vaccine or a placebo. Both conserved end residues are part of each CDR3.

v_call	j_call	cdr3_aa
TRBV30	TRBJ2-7	CAWSVKLIGLISASYEQYF
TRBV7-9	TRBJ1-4	CASSLVGGESVF
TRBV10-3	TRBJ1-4	CAISDPGTGNEKLFF
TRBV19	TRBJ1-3	CASKQDLVGGNTIYF
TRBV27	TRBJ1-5	CASSLEGAYGNQPQHF
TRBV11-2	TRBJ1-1	CASSYSAQQQGRNTEAFF
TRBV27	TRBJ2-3	CASSLKVAGGTDTQYF
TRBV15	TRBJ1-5	CATSRGGGYSNQPQHF
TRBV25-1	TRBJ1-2	CASSGFGRAPVDGYTF
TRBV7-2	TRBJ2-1	CASSLDRGERNEQFF
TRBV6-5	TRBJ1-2	CASSKARGKSYGYTF
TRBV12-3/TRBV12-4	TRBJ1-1	CASSFYENTEAFF
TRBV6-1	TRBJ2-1	CASSEAWLAKRQFF
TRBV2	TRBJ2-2	CASTLRGITGELFF
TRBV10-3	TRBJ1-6	CAISEPRSGPYNSPLHF
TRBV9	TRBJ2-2	CASSPRGGLTGELFF
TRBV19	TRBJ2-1	CASSLQGAYNEQFF
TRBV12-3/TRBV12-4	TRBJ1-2	CASSPGGDYGYTF
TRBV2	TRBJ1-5	CASSVDRNSNQPQHF
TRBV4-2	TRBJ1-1	CASSQGGGNTEAFF
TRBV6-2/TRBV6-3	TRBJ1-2	CASSHLREWAYGYTF
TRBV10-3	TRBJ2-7	CAISIGEGYEQYF
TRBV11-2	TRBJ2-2	CASSPRRTSGGPNTGELFF
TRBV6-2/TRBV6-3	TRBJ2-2	CASSYDRTSPTGELFF
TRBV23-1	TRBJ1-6	CASSQSGIRGAYNSPLHF
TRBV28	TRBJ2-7	CASSFPRQGSYEQYF
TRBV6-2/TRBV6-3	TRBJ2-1	CASSDSRSYNEQFF
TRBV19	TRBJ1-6	CASTPTGTYNSPLHF
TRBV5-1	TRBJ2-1	CASSLAGYGIDEQFF
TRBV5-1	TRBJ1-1	CASSPLSNTEAFF
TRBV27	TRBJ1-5	CASSTRDNNQPQHF
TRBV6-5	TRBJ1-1	CASSYSGVEGNTEAFF
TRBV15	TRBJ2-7	CATSRDRYEQYF
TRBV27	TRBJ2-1	CASSSTGLLTHNEQFF
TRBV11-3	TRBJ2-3	CASSLSRGGGVDTQYF
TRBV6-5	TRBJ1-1	CASTYGINTEAFF
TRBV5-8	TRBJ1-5	CASSSKGRASNQPQHF
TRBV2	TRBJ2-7	CASSSEGSKGDF
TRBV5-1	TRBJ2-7	CASSSGQNLWEQYF
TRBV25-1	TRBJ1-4	CASRRDATNEKLFF
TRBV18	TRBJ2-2	CASSPNTVRELFF